This T cell receptor (beta chain) was sequenced for a study of CD8 T cells in Susac syndrome. When the RNA was reverse transcribed, random hexamers were used with an input of about 0.5 to 1 ug. TCRdb redid the calling of the immunoSEQ multiplex PCR reads with MiXCR, one entry per CDR3 protein. The sample shows about 64,000 distinct CDR3 sequences, around 95% of them seen only once. The V gene end was trimmed by 3 bases and the J gene end by 7 bases; junction bases not matched to a gene: 7. This CDR3 contains 14 residues. Germline V gene lookup returns CDR1 SEHNR and CDR2 FQNEAQ (reference sequence). Sequencing of TCR beta drew on CD8+ and CD4+ T cells from blood.

The sequence was obtained from a human donor with multiple sclerosis. Sequenced material: CD8+ T cells from PBMCs. The rearrangement links TRBV7-9 to TRBJ1-1; 8 nucleotides agree with TRBD1. The CDR3 DNA is TGTGCCAGCAGCTTGAGGTCCAGGGGGCTTGAAGCTTTCTTT. Translated, it gives CASSLRSRGLEAFF.